This T cell receptor (beta chain) appears in the sequencing data of a study of T cells in Graves' hyperthyroidism and ophthalmopathy. Study-wide background: Specimen type is peripheral blood, collected at initial diagnosis prior to any treatment. Findings of the study overall: Clonotypes that were expanded in thyroid above 0.001 mostly appeared in blood too.

This CDR3 spans 15 amino acids. Germline V gene lookup returns CDR1 SGHTA and CDR2 FQGNSA. The V and J ends lost 4 bases and 0 bases respectively, with 12 bases between them. There are many counts of this clonotype. Its antigen is not identified. When ophthalmopathy did not progress within 18 months, Graves' hyperthyroidism was considered stable. Amplification targeted TCR beta CDR3 regions from RNA transcripts. When the TCR CDR3 underwent first-round RT-PCR, the HTBI primer set was used. MiXCR, run by TCRdb on the multiplex PCR reads, gives a single entry per CDR3 protein. The sample shows roughly 700,000 distinct CDR3 sequences, 17% of them seen only once.

The sequence derives from a man aged 50 or older with Graves' hyperthyroidism. The V gene is TRBV7-2, the J gene TRBJ1-2; D call uncertain. Sample: blood. The CDR3 here is CASSYPGLANYGYTF. DNA of the CDR3: TGTGCCAGCAGCTACCCGGGCCTTGCTAACTATGGCTACACCTTC.